Shown below are 8 T cell receptor beta chains from a single sample sequenced in a study of blood T cell repertoires in COVID-19. Assay used: immunoSEQ multiplex PCR; TCRdb lists only in-frame clones, some missing. The table includes around 250,000 clones, more than 85% detected once. Sequencing was performed on peripheral blood. The receptors were gathered from a woman aged 70-85 years with active or convalescent COVID-19.

This rearrangement joins TRBV11-2 to TRBJ2-2, with unresolved D. Germline V gene lookup returns CDR1 SGHAT and CDR2 FQNNGV. The CDR3 sequence is 13 residues long. Trimming removed 3 bases at V and 4 bases at J, with 6 bases between. In nucleotides, the CDR3 is TGTGCCAGCAGCTTTATCCGCACCGGGGAGCTGTTTTTT. Its protein is CASSFIRTGELFF. Full variable domain (rest looked up from reference TRBV11-2 and TRBJ2-2): EAGVAQSPRYKIIEKRQSVAFWCNPISGHATLYWYQQILGQGPKLLIQFQNNGVVDDSQLPKDRFSAERLKGVDSTLKIQPAKLEDSAVYLCASSFIRTGELFFGEGSRLTVL.

The chain uses TRBV24-1 and TRBJ1-3; 7 bases agree with TRBD1. Germline assignment: CDR1 KGHDR and CDR2 SFDVKD. Trimming removed 5 bases from V and 4 bases from J; junction bases left unmatched: 7. This CDR3 comprises 15 residues. CDR3 in DNA: TGTGCCACCAGTGTAGACAGGGCCTCCGGAAACACCATATATTTT. It yields the protein CATSVDRASGNTIYF.

The chain recombines TRBV28 with TRBJ1-1; D ambiguous. V was trimmed by 5 bases and J by 11 bases, leaving 15 bases between them. The CDR3 totals 12 residues. CDR1 is MDHEN, CDR2 SYDVKM, per germline. The chain's CDR3 is CASSHSGFWAFF. The CDR3 nucleotides read TGTGCCAGCAGTCATAGCGGGTTTTGGGCTTTCTTT.

The chain employs TRBV20-1 and TRBJ1-1; TRBD1 aligns across 8 bases. This CDR3 region has 17 residues. Germline assignment: CDR1 DFQATT and CDR2 SNEGSKA (reference sequence). The V gene end was trimmed by 3 bases and the J gene end by 4 bases; junction bases not matched to a gene: 16. CDR3 sequence: CSASRTGSRGRGTEAFF. CDR3 sequence (DNA): TGCAGTGCTAGTAGGACAGGGTCAAGGGGGCGAGGCACTGAAGCTTTCTTT.

The chain joins TRBV5-6 to TRBJ1-6, with 9 positions matching TRBD1. Germline CDR1 and CDR2: SGHDT and YYEEEE. CDR3 length: 18 amino acids. With 0 bases clipped from V and 9 bases from J, the junction kept 13 bases outside the gene matches. The CDR3: CASSLVAQLGTGTSPLHF. CDR3 DNA sequence: TGTGCCAGCAGCTTGGTGGCCCAACTCGGGACAGGGACTTCACCCCTCCACTTT. Filled out from reference TRBV5-6 and TRBJ1-6, the complete variable domain reads DAGVTQSPTHLIKTRGQQVTLRCSPKSGHDTVSWYQQALGQGPQFIFQYYEEEERQRGNFPDRFSGHQFPNYSSELNVNALLLGDSALYLCASSLVAQLGTGTSPLHFGNGTRLTVT.

The chain couples TRBV6-5 to TRBJ2-3; perhaps TRBD2 as D (6 bases). The CDR3 loop spans 15 amino acids. From germline, CDR1 is MNHEY and CDR2 SVGAGI. V was trimmed by 6 bases and J by 2 bases, leaving 15 bases between them. The CDR3 nucleotides read TGTGCCAGCAGCGGGACCCCGGGGGTCACAGATACGCAGTATTTT. Protein product: CASSGTPGVTDTQYF.

V gene TRBV4-3 combines with J gene TRBJ1-5; no definite D call. Between the trimmed V and J ends, which lost 0 bases and 6 bases, there was a span of 9 bases. Germline CDR1 LGHNA, CDR2 YSLEER. CDR3 length equals 14 residues. The CDR3 region has the DNA TGCGCCAGCAGCCAAGAATACTATCCTCAGCCCCAGCATTTT. It is translated as CASSQEYYPQPQHF.

This clone has a single count. The J gene is TRBJ1-2, the V gene TRBV27; TRBD1 might be the D (6 bases). CDR1 is MNHEY and CDR2 is SMNVEV in the germline V gene (reference sequence). Trimming removed 5 bases from V and 4 bases from J, with 14 bases in between. CDR3 size: 14 residues. Written as DNA, the CDR3 is TGTGCCAGCAGTCCGGCGGGGGCGGTCTATGGCTACACCTTC. Residues: CASSPAGAVYGYTF.